These 26 T cell receptor beta chains came from one sample sequenced in a study of blood T cell repertoires in COVID-19. Method: immunoSEQ multiplex PCR; TCRdb's copy keeps in-frame clones and lacks some. The sample has around 280,000 clones, 90% seen once; the top ten hold about 1.7%. Source material: PBMCs or T cells enriched from blood (not recorded which). The receptors shown here come from a young woman with acute COVID-19.

This chain connects TRBV30 to TRBJ2-7; 9 bases align to TRBD1. The CDR3 totals 17 residues. Germline trimming cut 1 base from V and 4 bases from J; bases unmatched to any gene: 14. CDR1 is GTSNPN and CDR2 is SVGIG in the germline V gene (reference sequence). The CDR3 nucleotides read TGTGCCTGGAGTGATTTATACCGGGACAGGGAAGGATACGAGCAGTACTTC. This sequence encodes CAWSDLYRDREGYEQYF. Combining the CDR3 with reference TRBV30 and TRBJ2-7 gives the whole variable domain SQTIHQWPATLVQPVGSPLSLECTVEGTSNPNLYWYRQAAGRGLQLLFYSVGIGQISSEVPQNLSASRPQDRQFILSSKKLLLSDSGFYLCAWSDLYRDREGYEQYFGPGTRLTVT.

This clone appeared a few times. The V and J genes are TRBV6-2 or TRBV6-3 and TRBJ1-4, with 7 bases lining up with TRBD1. CDR1 MNHEY and CDR2 SVGEGT come from the germline V gene. The V segment lost 5 bases and the J segment 0 bases; nucleotides outside the gene matches: 9. The CDR3 extends over 17 amino acids. For the CDR3, the DNA is TGTGCCAGCAGTACACCGGGACAGCCTGCAACTAATGAAAAACTGTTTTTT. It codes for CASSTPGQPATNEKLFF.

The rearrangement joins TRBV30 to TRBJ2-3, with 8 bases that match TRBD2. The V gene's germline CDR1 is GTSNPN and CDR2 SVGIG (reference sequence). The CDR3 is 15 amino acids. The V segment lost 1 base and the J segment 3 bases; nucleotides outside the gene matches: 6. The CDR3 DNA reads TGTGCCTGGAGTGAACTAGCGGCCTCTACAGATACGCAGTATTTT. This gives the protein CAWSELAASTDTQYF.

The chain has TRBV30 and TRBJ2-7, with 9 bases fitting TRBD2. The CDR3 runs to 14 residues. Germline V lookup: CDR1 GTSNPN, CDR2 SVGIG (reference sequence). Trimming at V came to 0 bases and at J to 4 bases, leaving 4 bases not matched to a gene. The CDR3 region is CAWSVLAGPYEQYF. CDR3 nucleotide sequence: TGTGCCTGGAGTGTACTAGCGGGTCCTTACGAGCAGTACTTC.

The chain combines TRBV18 with TRBJ1-2; D is possibly TRBD1 (6 bases). CDR3 length: 15 residues. Trimming pared 3 bases from V and 4 bases from J, leaving 15 bases between. Germline V gene lookup returns CDR1 KGHSH and CDR2 LQKENI. The CDR3 DNA is TGTGCCAGCTCACCTACGAGTAACAGGGTCTATGGCTACACCTTC. Its protein is CASSPTSNRVYGYTF.

This chain connects TRBV24-1 to TRBJ1-5; TRBD1 might be the D (6 bases). The ends were cut back, 2 bases at V and 0 bases at J, with 13 bases in the middle. Germline-derived CDR1 and CDR2 are KGHDR and SFDVKD. This CDR3 has 17 amino acids. In DNA, the CDR3 is TGTGCCACCAGTGATTCCCAGGGGCTTTATAGCAATCAGCCCCAGCATTTT. It codes for CATSDSQGLYSNQPQHF.

The chain uses TRBV9 and TRBJ2-2, with 9 nucleotides matching TRBD1. In germline, CDR1 is SGDLS, CDR2 YYNGEE. The CDR3 length is 16 residues. With 0 bases clipped from V and 2 bases from J, the junction kept 2 bases outside the gene matches. The CDR3 region is CASSVGDRVNTGELFF. DNA for the CDR3: TGTGCCAGCAGCGTAGGGGACAGGGTAAACACCGGGGAGCTGTTTTTT.

This clone was picked up one time. V and J are TRBV2 and TRBJ1-1; TRBD1 agrees at 9 bases. The CDR3 is 14 residues long. In germline, CDR1 is SNHLY, CDR2 FYNNEI. V lost 5 bases to trimming and J lost 4 bases; unmatched junction nucleotides: 5. In DNA, the CDR3 is TGTGCCAGCAGTTCCGCACAGGGGGCCACTGAAGCTTTCTTT. It translates to CASSSAQGATEAFF.

This rearrangement joins TRBV5-1 to TRBJ2-1; 8 bases align to TRBD2. The CDR3 has 15 residues. The junction had 10 bases not matched to a gene; V was cut back by 2 bases and J by 9 bases. The germline V gene has CDR1 SGHRS and CDR2 YFSETQ. The CDR3 nucleotides are TGCGCCAGCAGCTTTCTAGCGGGTTTTAATTTTGAGCAGTTCTTC. Translating gives CASSFLAGFNFEQFF.

The J gene is TRBJ2-3, the V gene TRBV13, with TRBD2 identical over 7 bases. V gave up 2 bases and J gave up 0 bases; unmatched junction bases: 8. This CDR3 has 17 residues. Per the germline V gene, CDR1 is PRHDT and CDR2 is FYEKMQ (reference sequence). The CDR3 DNA follows: TGTGCCAGCAGCTTATCCGAACTAGCGATAAGCACAGATACGCAGTATTTT. Its protein is CASSLSELAISTDTQYF.

The chain combines TRBV18 with TRBJ2-2, with 9 bases that match TRBD1. Unmatched junction bases numbered 1, after V lost 2 bases and J lost 3 bases. The CDR3 spans 15 residues. CDR1 and CDR2 (germline): KGHSH, LQKENI. CDR3 amino acids: CASSPWTGDTGELFF. CDR3 coding DNA: TGTGCCAGCTCACCATGGACAGGGGACACCGGGGAGCTGTTTTTT. Full variable domain (outside the CDR3, taken from reference TRBV18 and TRBJ2-2): NAGVMQNPRHLVRRRGQEARLRCSPMKGHSHVYWYRQLPEEGLKFMVYLQKENIIDESGMPKERFSAEFPKEGPSILRIQQVVRGDSAAYFCASSPWTGDTGELFFGEGSRLTVL.

The chain links TRBV21-1 to TRBJ2-5; the D call of TRBD2 is as the table states it, not checked on the DNA. TRBV21-1 is a listed pseudogene. The CDR3 is 14 amino acids. The CDR3 DNA reads as TGTGCCAGCAGCAAATCGGCGGAAAAAGAGACCCAGTACTTC. Protein sequence: CASSKSAEKETQYF.

This chain uses TRBV7-9 with TRBJ2-3; TRBD2 matches 7 bases. Germline V gene sequence: CDR1 SEHNR, CDR2 FQNEAQ (reference sequence). Trimming removed 1 base from V and 6 bases from J; junction bases left unmatched: 1. There are 13 residues in the CDR3. The CDR3 protein is CASSLDGRDTQYF. The CDR3 bases are TGTGCCAGCAGCTTAGACGGGAGGGATACGCAGTATTTT.

CDR3 residues: CASSRQEETQYF. The CDR3 region has the DNA TGTGCCAGTAGTAGGCAGGAAGAGACCCAGTACTTC. This chain links TRBV19 with TRBJ2-5; D is undetermined. Trimming stripped 4 bases from V and 3 bases from J, with 6 bases between. CDR1 and CDR2 (germline): LNHDA, SQIVND (reference sequence). The CDR3 runs 12 residues.

The CDR3 DNA is TGTGCCAGCTCACCCCTATGGACTAGCGGGGAAGAGACCCAGTACTTC. The encoded protein is CASSPLWTSGEETQYF. The chain employs TRBV18 and TRBJ2-5, with 12 bases fitting TRBD2. J was trimmed by 3 bases and V by 3 bases; bases with no gene match: 5. The germline V gene encodes CDR1 KGHSH and CDR2 LQKENI. The CDR3 runs to 16 residues.

This chain connects TRBV2 to TRBJ2-1, with a tentative D call TRBD2 (6 bases). Germline CDR1 and CDR2: SNHLY and FYNNEI. The CDR3 is 15 amino acids. V lost 10 bases, J lost 5 bases, and 21 bases lay in between. CDR3 sequence reads: CATPSSAGPNNEQFF. CDR3 nucleotides: TGTGCCACCCCAAGTTCGGCGGGACCCAACAATGAGCAGTTCTTC.

The V call is TRBV19, the J call TRBJ1-4; 9 bases align to TRBD1. CDR1 is LNHDA, CDR2 SQIVND, per germline (reference sequence). The ends lost 5 bases at V and 5 bases at J; junction bases unmatched: 9. The CDR3 is 16 residues long. The CDR3 DNA reads TGTGCCAGTAGTCGCTTAAACAGGGGGCGAAATGAAAAACTGTTTTTT. It is translated as CASSRLNRGRNEKLFF.

This sequence joins TRBV15 and TRBJ2-5, with D tentatively TRBD1 (7 bases). This CDR3 contains 14 residues. V lost 2 bases to trimming and J lost 5 bases, with 12 bases between them. Germline assignment: CDR1 LNHNV and CDR2 YYDKDF (reference sequence). The CDR3 sequence: CATSRRQGGETQYF. In DNA form, the CDR3 reads TGTGCCACCAGCAGACGCCAGGGGGGCGAGACCCAGTACTTC.

The chain couples TRBV5-4 to TRBJ2-7, with D possibly TRBD1 on 5 matching bases. The CDR3 is 13 residues long. V gave up 1 base and J gave up 7 bases, with 12 bases separating them. Per the germline V gene, CDR1 is SGHNT and CDR2 is YYREEE (reference sequence). CDR3 sequence reads: CASSLQGLREQYF. CDR3 coding DNA: TGTGCCAGCAGCTTGCAGGGTTTGAGGGAGCAGTACTTC.

This rearrangement joins TRBV24-1 to TRBJ2-1, with 7 positions matching TRBD2. Germline V lookup: CDR1 KGHDR, CDR2 SFDVKD. The CDR3 loop spans 14 amino acids. The V segment lost 4 bases and the J segment 5 bases; nucleotides outside the gene matches: 4. CDR3 loop: CATSESGGNNEQFF. In DNA, the CDR3 is TGTGCCACCAGTGAGTCGGGAGGAAACAATGAGCAGTTCTTC.

The chain is built from TRBV14 and TRBJ2-3; D perhaps matches TRBD2 (5 bases). The CDR3 sequence is 15 residues long. V was shortened by 2 bases and J by 5 bases, with 14 bases between the two germline ends. Germline V gene data show CDR1 as SGHDN and CDR2 as FVKESK. The CDR3 DNA is TGTGCCAGCAGCCAACTGACGAGGGTTAGAGATACGCAGTATTTT. This sequence encodes CASSQLTRVRDTQYF.

The genes are TRBV7-6 and TRBJ1-2, with 8 bases identical to TRBD1. The CDR3 contains 13 residues. The germline V gene encodes CDR1 SGHVS and CDR2 FNYEAQ. V lost 1 base and J lost 10; bases outside the gene matches: 5. The CDR3 reads CASSLGGQGTYTF. CDR3 bases: TGTGCCAGCAGCTTAGGTGGACAGGGAACCTACACCTTC.

The rearrangement uses TRBV4-1 and TRBJ2-5; TRBD2 agrees at 7 bases. The germline V gene encodes CDR1 MGHRA and CDR2 YSYEKL. Losses at the gene ends were 3 bases for V and 7 bases for J; bases not matched to a gene: 5. The CDR3 spans 13 residues. CDR3 sequence reads: CASSQGDYGTQYF. Here the CDR3 DNA reads TGCGCCAGCAGCCAGGGGGACTACGGGACCCAGTACTTC.

V gene TRBV30 combines with J gene TRBJ1-2; 9 bases match TRBD1. The J segment lost 9 bases and the V segment lost 5 bases, leaving 10 bases of the junction unmatched. In germline, CDR1 is GTSNPN, CDR2 SVGIG (reference sequence). The CDR3 loop spans 13 amino acids. DNA of the CDR3: TGTGCCTGGCGCAAGACAGGGGGGGATCGCTACACCTTC. Translation: CAWRKTGGDRYTF.

The sample holds a few counts of this clone. This chain joins TRBV28 and TRBJ2-3; the D is unclear. V lost 6 bases and J 2 bases, leaving 6 bases between the germline ends. This CDR3 has 12 residues. Germline CDR1 MDHEN, CDR2 SYDVKM. As DNA, the CDR3 is TGTGCCAGCAGCCCTAACACAGATACGCAGTATTTT. Protein: CASSPNTDTQYF.

The chain has TRBV2 and TRBJ2-2, with D possibly being TRBD2 (8 bases). From germline, CDR1 is SNHLY and CDR2 FYNNEI. The germline V and J ends were trimmed by 3 bases and 7 bases, with 24 bases remaining between them. The CDR3 is 18 residues long. The CDR3 coding sequence is TGTGCCAGCAGTGACCAAACCCGGACTAGCAGGGGGATCGGGGAGCTGTTTTTT. Translation: CASSDQTRTSRGIGELFF.